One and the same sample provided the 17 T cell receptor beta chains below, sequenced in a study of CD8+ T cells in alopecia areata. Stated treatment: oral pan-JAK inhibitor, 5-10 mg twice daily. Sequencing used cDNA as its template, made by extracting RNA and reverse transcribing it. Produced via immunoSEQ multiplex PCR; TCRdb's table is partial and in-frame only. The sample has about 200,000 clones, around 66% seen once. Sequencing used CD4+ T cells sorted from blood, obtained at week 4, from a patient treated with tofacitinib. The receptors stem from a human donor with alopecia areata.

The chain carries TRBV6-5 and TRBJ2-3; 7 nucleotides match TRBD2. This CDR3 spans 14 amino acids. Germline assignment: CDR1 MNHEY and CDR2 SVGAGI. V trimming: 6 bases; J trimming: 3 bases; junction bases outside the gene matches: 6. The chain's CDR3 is CASRGGIKTDTQYF. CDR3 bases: TGTGCCAGCAGGGGGGGGATCAAAACAGATACGCAGTATTTT.

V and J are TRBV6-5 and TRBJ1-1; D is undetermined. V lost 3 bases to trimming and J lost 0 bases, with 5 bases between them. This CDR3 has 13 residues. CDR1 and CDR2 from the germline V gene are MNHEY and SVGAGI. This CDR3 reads CASSYFMNTEAFF. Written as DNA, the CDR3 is TGTGCCAGCAGTTATTTTATGAACACTGAAGCTTTCTTT.

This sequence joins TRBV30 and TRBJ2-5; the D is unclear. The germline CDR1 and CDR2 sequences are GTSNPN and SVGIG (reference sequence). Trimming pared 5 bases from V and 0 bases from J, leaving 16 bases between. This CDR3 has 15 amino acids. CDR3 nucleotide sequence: TGTGCCTGGGGTCAGTGGATGAAGTACCAAGAGACCCAGTACTTC. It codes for CAWGQWMKYQETQYF.

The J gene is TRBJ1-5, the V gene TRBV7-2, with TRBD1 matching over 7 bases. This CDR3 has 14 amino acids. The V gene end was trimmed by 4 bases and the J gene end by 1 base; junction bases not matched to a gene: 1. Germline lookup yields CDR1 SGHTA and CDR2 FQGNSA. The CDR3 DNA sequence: TGTGCCAGCAGCTCGGACAGGAGCAATCAGCCCCAGCATTTT. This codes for CASSSDRSNQPQHF.

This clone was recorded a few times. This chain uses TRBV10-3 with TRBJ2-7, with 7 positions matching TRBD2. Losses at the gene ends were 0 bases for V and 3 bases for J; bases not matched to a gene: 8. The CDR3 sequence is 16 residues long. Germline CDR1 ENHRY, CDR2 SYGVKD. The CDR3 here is CAISESQGGGIYEQYF. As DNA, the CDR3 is TGTGCCATCAGTGAGTCGCAAGGCGGGGGAATCTACGAGCAGTACTTC.

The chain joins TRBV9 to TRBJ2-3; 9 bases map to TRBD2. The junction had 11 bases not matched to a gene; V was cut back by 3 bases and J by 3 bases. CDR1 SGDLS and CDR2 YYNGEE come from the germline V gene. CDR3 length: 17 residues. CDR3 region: CASSAGLAWGGTDTQYF. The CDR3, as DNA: TGTGCCAGCAGCGCTGGACTAGCGTGGGGGGGTACAGATACGCAGTATTTT.

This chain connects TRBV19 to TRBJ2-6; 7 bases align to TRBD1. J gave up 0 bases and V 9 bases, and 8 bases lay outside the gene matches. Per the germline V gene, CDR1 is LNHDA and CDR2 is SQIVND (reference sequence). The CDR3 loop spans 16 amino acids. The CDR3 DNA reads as TGTGCCAGCGGAGACAGGGATTACTCTGGGGCCAACGTCCTGACTTTC. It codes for CASGDRDYSGANVLTF.

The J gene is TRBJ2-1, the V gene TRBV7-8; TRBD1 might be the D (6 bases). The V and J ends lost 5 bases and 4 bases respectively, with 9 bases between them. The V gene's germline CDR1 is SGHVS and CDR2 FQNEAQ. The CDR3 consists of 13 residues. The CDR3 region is CASSTDRYNEQFF. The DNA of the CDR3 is TGTGCCAGCAGCACGGACAGATACAATGAGCAGTTCTTC.

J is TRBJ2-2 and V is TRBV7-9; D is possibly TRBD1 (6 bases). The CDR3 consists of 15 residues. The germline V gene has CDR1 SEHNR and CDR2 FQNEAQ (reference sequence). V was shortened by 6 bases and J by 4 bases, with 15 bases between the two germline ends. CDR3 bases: TGTGCCAGCAGAAGGCAGGGGAGTGGCACCGGGGAGCTGTTTTTT. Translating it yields CASRRQGSGTGELFF. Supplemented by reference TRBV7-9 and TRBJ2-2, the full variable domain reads DTGVSQNPRHKITKRGQNVTFRCDPISEHNRLYWYRQTLGQGPEFLTYFQNEAQLEKSRLLSDRFSAERPKGSFSTLEIQRTEQGDSAMYLCASRRQGSGTGELFFGEGSRLTVL.

The CDR3 protein is CASRETGQETQYF. The CDR3 region has the DNA TGTGCCAGCAGAGAGACGGGCCAAGAGACCCAGTACTTC. V is TRBV6-5 and J is TRBJ2-5; D ambiguous. CDR3 length equals 13 residues. V dropped 6 bases and J dropped 1 base, with 9 bases sitting between them. Germline V gene lookup returns CDR1 MNHEY and CDR2 SVGAGI.

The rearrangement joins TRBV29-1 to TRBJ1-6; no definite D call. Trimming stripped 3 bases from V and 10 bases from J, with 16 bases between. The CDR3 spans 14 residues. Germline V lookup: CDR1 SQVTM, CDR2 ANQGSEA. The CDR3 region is CSVEIDIGSSPLHF. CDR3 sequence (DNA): TGCAGCGTTGAGATAGACATTGGCTCCTCACCCCTCCACTTT.

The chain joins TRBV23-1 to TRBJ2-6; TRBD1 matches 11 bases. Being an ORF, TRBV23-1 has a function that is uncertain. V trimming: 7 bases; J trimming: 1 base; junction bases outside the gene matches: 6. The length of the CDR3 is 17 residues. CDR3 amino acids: CASTTGQGGSGANVLTF. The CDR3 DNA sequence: TGCGCCAGCACAACGGGACAGGGGGGGTCTGGGGCCAACGTCCTGACTTTC.

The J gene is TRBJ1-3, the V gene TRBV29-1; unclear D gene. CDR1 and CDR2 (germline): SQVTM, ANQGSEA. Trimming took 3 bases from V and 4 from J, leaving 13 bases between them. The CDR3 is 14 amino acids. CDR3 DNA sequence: TGCAGCGTTGACGAACAGAGAGTAGGAAACACCATATATTTT. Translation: CSVDEQRVGNTIYF.

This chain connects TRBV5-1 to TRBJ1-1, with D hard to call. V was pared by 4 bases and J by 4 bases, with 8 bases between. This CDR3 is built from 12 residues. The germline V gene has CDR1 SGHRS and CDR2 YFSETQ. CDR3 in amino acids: CASSRGLTEAFF. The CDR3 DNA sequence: TGCGCCAGCAGCCGGGGTCTCACTGAAGCTTTCTTT.

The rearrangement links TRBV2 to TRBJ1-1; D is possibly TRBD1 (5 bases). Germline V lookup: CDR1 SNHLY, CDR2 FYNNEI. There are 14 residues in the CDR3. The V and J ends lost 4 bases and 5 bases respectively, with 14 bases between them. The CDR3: CASSVEGRGTEAFF. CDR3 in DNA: TGTGCCAGCAGTGTTGAGGGGCGAGGGACTGAAGCTTTCTTT.

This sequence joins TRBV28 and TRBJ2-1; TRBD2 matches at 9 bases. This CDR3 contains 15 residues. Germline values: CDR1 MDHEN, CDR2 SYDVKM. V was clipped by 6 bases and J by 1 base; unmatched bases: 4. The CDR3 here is CASSSTSGSYNEQFF. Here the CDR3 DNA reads TGTGCCAGCAGCTCCACTAGCGGGTCCTACAATGAGCAGTTCTTC.

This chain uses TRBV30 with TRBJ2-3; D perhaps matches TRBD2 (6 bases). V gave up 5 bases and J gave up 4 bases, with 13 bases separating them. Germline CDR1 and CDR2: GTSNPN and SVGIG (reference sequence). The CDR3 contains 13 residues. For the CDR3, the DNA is TGTGCCTGGGGACGGGGGACGGCAGATACGCAGTATTTT. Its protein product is CAWGRGTADTQYF.